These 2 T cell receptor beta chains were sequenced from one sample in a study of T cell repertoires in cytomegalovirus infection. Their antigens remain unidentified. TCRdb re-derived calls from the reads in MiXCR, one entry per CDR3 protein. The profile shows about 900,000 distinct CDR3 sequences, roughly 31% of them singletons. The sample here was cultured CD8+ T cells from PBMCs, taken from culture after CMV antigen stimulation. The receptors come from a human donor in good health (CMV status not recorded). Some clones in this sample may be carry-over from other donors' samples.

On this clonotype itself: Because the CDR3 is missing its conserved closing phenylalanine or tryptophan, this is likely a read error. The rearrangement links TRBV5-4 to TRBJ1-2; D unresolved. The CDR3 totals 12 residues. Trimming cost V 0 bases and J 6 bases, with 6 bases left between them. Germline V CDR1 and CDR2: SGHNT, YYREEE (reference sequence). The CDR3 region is CASSLDRNGYTI. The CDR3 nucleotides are TGTGCCAGCAGCTTGGATCGTAATGGCTACACCATC.

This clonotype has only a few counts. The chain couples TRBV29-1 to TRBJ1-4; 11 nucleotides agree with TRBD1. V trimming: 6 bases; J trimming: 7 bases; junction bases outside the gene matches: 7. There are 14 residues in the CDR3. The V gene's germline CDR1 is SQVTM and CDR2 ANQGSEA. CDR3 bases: TGCAGCGTCGGACAGGGGGCGCAGAGTGAAAAACTGTTTTTT. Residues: CSVGQGAQSEKLFF.